The 28 T cell receptor beta chains given below trace back to one sample, sequenced in a study of tumor-infiltrating lymphocytes in primary liver carcinoma. Unsorted whole blood yielded the blood RNA, and germline DNA was also extracted. Priming with a constant-region primer yielded TCR beta cDNA from 450 to 600 ng total RNA. ARM-PCR, slightly modified, supplied the TCR beta libraries through three nested multiplex PCR rounds. For approximately 11 cycles apiece, the opening two PCR rounds ran with TRBV1-TRBV30 forward primers and a C-beta reverse primer. TCRdb redid the calling of the multiplex PCR reads with MiXCR, one entry per CDR3 protein. The sample holds around 330,000 distinct CDR3 sequences; about 50% are singletons and the top ten take 15% to 20%. The source material was peripheral blood. All receptors come from a woman in her thirties with primary liver carcinoma and hepatitis B virus infection.

V gene TRBV4-1 combines with J gene TRBJ2-7; tentative D call: TRBD2 (5 bases). The germline gives CDR1 MGHRA, CDR2 YSYEKL. Trimming removed 0 bases at V and 0 bases at J, with 15 bases between. This CDR3 spans 17 amino acids. In DNA, the CDR3 is TGCGCCAGCAGCCAAGAAGTTATTGGGAGAAGCTCCTACGAGCAGTACTTC. Amino acids: CASSQEVIGRSSYEQYF.

This chain's CDR3 is CATSDSGTDRWEQFF. The CDR3 DNA follows: TGTGCCACCAGTGATTCCGGGACAGACCGTTGGGAGCAGTTCTTC. This chain joins TRBV24-1 and TRBJ2-1, with TRBD1 identical over 7 bases. The CDR3 runs 15 residues. V lost 2 bases and J lost 10; bases outside the gene matches: 10. Germline CDR1 is KGHDR and CDR2 is SFDVKD.

In the case of this clonotype: A much larger clone lies one base from this, so it may be a read error. The chain joins TRBV7-8 to TRBJ2-3, with a tentative D call TRBD2 (6 bases). This CDR3 has 12 amino acids. The germline V gene has CDR1 SGHVS and CDR2 FQNEAQ. CDR3 in amino acids: CASSPIQLGLIF. CDR3 nucleotide sequence: TGTGCCAGCAGCCCTATTCAATTGGGACTCATTTTT.

This clonotype was detected a few times. V usage is TRBV7-9 and J usage is TRBJ2-1; 12 nucleotides align to TRBD2. The CDR3 length is 17 residues. The J segment lost 4 bases and the V segment lost 5 bases, leaving 9 bases of the junction unmatched. Germline V gene sequence: CDR1 SEHNR, CDR2 FQNEAQ (reference sequence). The CDR3 loop is CASSPRLAGDLYNEQFF. The CDR3 nucleotides read TGTGCCAGCAGCCCCCGACTAGCGGGAGACTTATACAATGAGCAGTTCTTC.

The chain combines TRBV5-6 with TRBJ2-1; D not certain. Germline CDR1 is SGHDT and CDR2 is YYEEEE. Trimming took off 1 base at V and 6 bases at J, with 11 bases between the two ends. This CDR3 contains 14 residues. This chain's CDR3 is CASSLFSTVNEQFF. CDR3 in DNA: TGTGCCAGCAGCTTGTTCTCGACCGTCAATGAGCAGTTCTTC.

This clonotype was observed at least ten times. The chain recombines TRBV29-1 with TRBJ2-7; 7 bases are shared with TRBD1. Germline lookup yields CDR1 SQVTM and CDR2 ANQGSEA. This CDR3 contains 11 residues. V was clipped by 7 bases and J by 6 bases; unmatched bases: 6. CDR3 sequence: CSGGTVGEQYF. The CDR3 region has the DNA TGCAGCGGTGGGACAGTGGGCGAGCAGTACTTC.

With respect to this clonotype: A read error is possible here, since a much larger clone lies one base away. This CDR3 is missing its conserved last phenylalanine or tryptophan, likely due to a read error. V and J are TRBV29-1 and TRBJ2-2; 9 bases map to TRBD2. CDR3 size: 15 residues. The V segment lost 4 bases and the J segment 0 bases; nucleotides outside the gene matches: 3. CDR1 is SQVTM, CDR2 ANQGSEA, per germline. The CDR3 reads CSVGTSAANTGELFL. CDR3 DNA sequence: TGCAGCGTTGGGACTAGCGCGGCGAACACCGGGGAGCTGTTTCTT.

This rearrangement joins TRBV6-1 to TRBJ1-4; no clear D gene. V lost 6 bases and J lost 0, with 8 bases in between. Germline CDR1 is MNHNS and CDR2 is SASEGT. The CDR3 loop spans 14 amino acids. The CDR3 coding sequence is TGTGCCAGCAGGGGGTTTGCAACTAATGAAAAACTGTTTTTT. This sequence encodes CASRGFATNEKLFF.

Of note for this clonotype: No conserved phenylalanine or tryptophan ends this CDR3, so it is likely a read error. The chain recombines TRBV12-3 or TRBV12-4 with TRBJ1-2; perhaps TRBD1 as D (5 bases). The CDR3 covers 12 residues. V was shortened by 6 bases and J by 8 bases, with 13 bases between the two germline ends. The CDR3 loop is CASSQEGLGYTY. The CDR3 coding sequence is TGTGCCAGCAGCCAAGAGGGGTTAGGCTACACCTAC.

On this clonotype: Possible read error: a much larger clone is one base away. The chain combines TRBV6-2 or TRBV6-3 with TRBJ2-7, with TRBD2 matching over 9 bases. Trimming removed 7 bases from V and 1 base from J; junction bases left unmatched: 17. CDR1 is MNHEY and CDR2 is SVGEGT in the germline V gene. This CDR3 spans 18 amino acids. The CDR3 coding sequence is TGTGCCAGCAATCCGGGCGGGAGGGCACGTCGTTTTTCCTACGAGCAGTACTTC. It specifies CASNPGGRARRFSYEQYF.

This clonotype was counted a few times. Since the CDR3 does not end with the conserved phenylalanine or tryptophan, this likely comes from a read error. V usage is TRBV14 and J usage is TRBJ2-3; TRBD2 might be the D (6 bases). Germline loops: CDR1 SGHDN, CDR2 FVKESK. The CDR3 length is 16 residues. V was trimmed by 4 bases and J by 6 bases, leaving 20 bases between them. The CDR3 bases are TGTGCCAGCAGCCCCCTTCAGAGCGGGCGAGTGGATACGCAGTATTAT. Its translation is CASSPLQSGRVDTQYY.

For this clonotype: It is likely a read error, because the conserved phenylalanine at the end of the CDR3 is missing. The V call is TRBV11-2, the J call TRBJ2-3, with D perhaps TRBD1 (6 bases). Germline CDR1 and CDR2: SGHAT and FQNNGV. The CDR3 is 15 amino acids. Trimming stripped 7 bases from V and 3 bases from J, with 17 bases between. The CDR3 DNA follows: TGTGCCAGCACCCTAAATGGGGGCAAGACAGATACGCAGTATATT. Its translation: CASTLNGGKTDTQYI.

As for this clonotype: A much larger clone sits a single nucleotide away, making a read error possible. The chain links TRBV6-5 to TRBJ2-5; unclear D gene. Germline V gives CDR1 MNHEY, CDR2 SVGAGI. The CDR3 covers 13 residues. The CDR3: CASNYQYQETQYF. The CDR3, as DNA: TGTGCCAGCAATTACCAGTACCAAGAGACCCAGTACTTC.

This clonotype was detected once. This CDR3 is missing its conserved last phenylalanine or tryptophan, likely due to a read error. The V and J genes are TRBV7-9 and TRBJ1-6; the D gene is possibly TRBD1 (5 bases). This CDR3 region has 14 residues. V was shortened by 8 bases and J by 11 bases, with 19 bases between the two germline ends. The germline V gene encodes CDR1 SEHNR and CDR2 FQNEAQ (reference sequence). The CDR3 protein is CASSLHFGGPPLHS. Written as DNA, the CDR3 is TGTGCCAGCTCCCTCCATTTCGGGGGACCACCCCTCCACTCT.

This clonotype was detected ten times or more. The chain recombines TRBV29-1 with TRBJ2-5, with TRBD1 as a possible D gene (6 bases). The CDR3 length is 14 residues. Per germline, CDR1 SQVTM and CDR2 ANQGSEA. The V and J ends lost 4 bases and 0 bases respectively, with 12 bases between them. CDR3 nucleotides: TGCAGCGTTGTTAGGCCAGGGGACCAAGAGACCCAGTACTTC. It codes for CSVVRPGDQETQYF.

Concerning this clonotype: The junction departs from the called germline gene at one end, perhaps through a read error. This chain connects TRBV12-3 or TRBV12-4 to TRBJ1-1; 7 bases are shared with TRBD1. This CDR3 region has 15 residues. The CDR3 DNA is TGTGCCAACAGGGGACAAGGGACTCTGAACACTGAAGTTTTCTTT. Translated, it gives CANRGQGTLNTEVFF.

Concerning this clonotype itself: This may come from a read error, since a much larger clone is one base off. V gene TRBV6-6 combines with J gene TRBJ2-5; 7 bases match TRBD1. The CDR3 covers 17 residues. Trimming cost V 6 bases and J 2 bases; bases outside gene matches: 15. CDR1 is MNHNY and CDR2 is SVGAGI in the germline V gene (reference sequence). The CDR3 nucleotides read TGTGCCAGCAGCAACCCCATGGACAGGATGGGACAAGAGACCCAGTACTTC. Translating it yields CASSNPMDRMGQETQYF.

To note about this clonotype: The CDR3 ends on some other residue instead of the conserved phenylalanine or tryptophan, so this is likely a read error. This rearrangement joins TRBV11-2 to TRBJ2-1; TRBD2 matches 9 bases. J lost 6 bases, V lost 1 base, and 4 bases had no gene match. There are 15 residues in the CDR3. Per the germline V gene, CDR1 is SGHAT and CDR2 is FQNNGV. CDR3 sequence: CASSLGAGGLNEQFL. The CDR3 nucleotides are TGTGCCAGCAGCTTAGGAGCGGGAGGTCTCAATGAGCAGTTCTTA.

There are many counts of this clonotype. The J gene is TRBJ2-7, the V gene TRBV5-4; 7 bases line up with TRBD2. The germline V gene encodes CDR1 SGHNT and CDR2 YYREEE (reference sequence). This CDR3 comprises 15 residues. J was trimmed by 1 base and V by 0 bases; bases with no gene match: 4. This chain's CDR3 is CASSLEAGPSYEQYF. CDR3 in DNA: TGTGCCAGCAGCTTGGAAGCGGGGCCTTCCTACGAGCAGTACTTC.

This clonotype was recorded many times. This chain links TRBV12-3 or TRBV12-4 with TRBJ2-4, with D possibly matching TRBD1 (5 bases). The germline V and J ends were trimmed by 6 bases and 0 bases, with 15 bases remaining between them. The CDR3 consists of 16 residues. The CDR3 is CASSPRQRGAKNIQYF. The CDR3 nucleotides read TGTGCCAGCAGCCCTAGACAGAGAGGAGCCAAAAACATTCAGTACTTC.

This clonotype was seen a few times. The chain uses TRBV28 and TRBJ2-7; no reliable D call. The CDR3 has 15 residues. Germline loops: CDR1 MDHEN, CDR2 SYDVKM. V was cut by 4 bases and J by 2 bases, with 15 bases left in between. This chain's CDR3 is CASSSRTGPPYEQYF. CDR3 DNA sequence: TGTGCCAGCAGTTCGCGTACCGGGCCTCCCTACGAGCAGTACTTC.

This clonotype occurred many times. This chain connects TRBV12-3 or TRBV12-4 to TRBJ2-1; D unclear. This CDR3 comprises 11 residues. Trimming removed 2 bases from V and 15 bases from J, with 11 bases in between. Written as DNA, the CDR3 is TGTGCCAGCAGTTTAACGGAGAGTCGGTTCTTC. This sequence encodes CASSLTESRFF.

This clonotype was seen ten or more times. This rearrangement joins TRBV10-2 to TRBJ2-6; D is undetermined. Per germline, CDR1 WSHSY and CDR2 SAAADI. The ends were cut back, 6 bases at V and 0 bases at J, with 15 bases in the middle. This CDR3 spans 17 amino acids. CDR3 amino acids: CASRDPGPLSGANVLTF. CDR3 DNA: TGCGCCAGCAGGGACCCCGGGCCCCTCTCTGGGGCCAACGTCCTGACTTTC.

This rearrangement joins TRBV5-6 to TRBJ2-1; no reliable D call. Trimming took 4 bases from V and 6 from J, leaving 14 bases between them. The CDR3 loop spans 14 amino acids. Germline V gives CDR1 SGHDT, CDR2 YYEEEE. The CDR3 is CASSLPTRVNEQFF. The CDR3 coding sequence is TGTGCCAGCAGCCTCCCAACACGGGTCAATGAGCAGTTCTTC.

There are a few counts of this clonotype. This rearrangement joins TRBV5-5 to TRBJ1-5; tentatively, D is TRBD1 (6 bases). Germline V gene data show CDR1 as SGHKS and CDR2 as YYEKEE (reference sequence). The length of the CDR3 is 18 residues. The V gene lost 1 base and the J gene lost 7 bases, with 24 bases spanning the gap. The chain's CDR3 is CASSLIPDSGGLGQPQHF. CDR3 DNA: TGTGCCAGCAGCTTGATTCCCGATTCTGGGGGGCTAGGGCAGCCCCAGCATTTT.

The gene calls are TRBV30 and TRBJ2-5; D is undetermined. V was pared by 1 base and J by 9 bases, with 15 bases between. The length of the CDR3 is 13 residues. Germline values: CDR1 GTSNPN, CDR2 SVGIG (reference sequence). The CDR3 reads CAWSGLSPGAQYF. The CDR3 DNA sequence: TGTGCCTGGAGTGGACTGTCCCCTGGGGCCCAGTACTTC. Full variable domain (rest looked up from reference TRBV30 and TRBJ2-5): SQTIHQWPATLVQPVGSPLSLECTVEGTSNPNLYWYRQAAGRGLQLLFYSVGIGQISSEVPQNLSASRPQDRQFILSSKKLLLSDSGFYLCAWSGLSPGAQYFGPGTRLLVL.

The rearrangement links TRBV30 to TRBJ2-1, with 8 bases aligning to TRBD2. Trimming took 0 bases from V and 8 from J; bases not matched to a gene: 9. Germline values: CDR1 GTSNPN, CDR2 SVGIG (reference sequence). The CDR3 is 15 residues long. CDR3 DNA sequence: TGTGCCTGGAGTGTCGCCTTGGGACTAGACGATGAGCAGTTCTTC. This gives the protein CAWSVALGLDDEQFF.

Of note for this clonotype: At one end, the junction sequence differs from germline, possibly due to a read error. The CDR3 reads CASSQGEGSQAGEKLLF. The CDR3 coding sequence is TGTGCCAGCAGCCAAGGAGAGGGCTCACAAGCGGGTGAAAAACTGCTTTTT. The V and J genes are TRBV4-2 and TRBJ1-4; D gene ambiguous. The CDR3 is 17 amino acids. Per the germline V gene, CDR1 is LGHNA and CDR2 is YNFKEQ.